The entry below gives a single TCR beta chain sequence along with its context. Its antigen has not been determined. Its ends do not fully match the called genes, so a read error is possible. The CDR3 measures 16 amino acids from cysteine to phenylalanine. Only the CDR3 portion is preserved as DNA: 48 bases, with reading frame beginning at the first base. The CDR1 and CDR2 encoded by the germline V gene (reference sequence) are SSHAT and FNYEAQ. Patients with a history of autoimmune disease or receiving systemic immunosuppression were excluded from the trial. Peripheral blood for TCR sequencing was collected from all dose cohorts at baseline, on cycle 4 day 1, and on cycle 7 day 1. Samples were obtained from an open-label, multicenter, first-in-human phase I dose-escalation trial of ivuxolimab. Adults with locally advanced or metastatic melanoma, renal cell, hepatocellular, or head and neck squamous cell carcinoma were enrolled in the trial. CD4+ and CD8+ T cells were sorted separately from peripheral blood before TCR sequencing.

These data belong to a study of OX40 agonist ivuxolimab in advanced cancers. About the investigation overall: The costimulatory receptor OX40 (CD134) was targeted by ivuxolimab, a fully human IgG2 agonistic monoclonal antibody. Intravenous ivuxolimab was administered to patients every 2 weeks at six dose levels: 0.01, 0.1, 0.3, 1.5, 3 and 10 mg/kg. Of the 50 to 55 dose-escalation patients, hepatocellular carcinoma was present in some 19, melanoma in approximately 15, renal cell carcinoma in 9 and head and neck cancer in 9. A male proportion of roughly 85% and a mean age of approximately 58 years, ranging from about 20 to 85, were recorded for the dose-escalation cohort. Prior anti-PD-1, anti-PD-L1 or anti-CTLA-4 therapy was permitted, and approximately 40% of dose-escalation patients had received checkpoint inhibitors. Partial responses occurred in three dose-escalation patients: two with cutaneous melanoma and one with hepatocellular carcinoma. Peripheral TCRbeta sequencing was intended to test whether TCR sequence diversity was altered and clonal T-cell expansion was caused by ivuxolimab. The paper reports the monotherapy dose-escalation portion (N of about 50 patients) of the phase I ivuxolimab trial.

Genomic DNA was isolated from the sorted cells so that the TCRbeta CDR3 region could be sequenced. The immunoSEQ Assay was used for sequencing of TCRbeta CDR3 regions. TCRdb re-hosts the immuneACCESS table, in-frame sequences only. Its copies lack some clones; in the studies checked, an unresolved V gene accounts for under half of them, and the cause for the rest is not known. The sample table lists some 100,000 clones, approximately 94% of them with a count of one. The ten largest account for around 2.5% of the sample. Here is what the overall study found, with its caveats: Which antigens the clonally expanded peripheral T cells were specific for was not determined. Low levels of normalized T-cell clonal expansion were also seen in some patients who did not respond. In partial responders in the 0.1-3.0 mg/kg groups, normalized peripheral clonal expansion was found to be among the lowest, especially among CD8+ T cells. At doses of 0.1 to 3.0 mg/kg, clonal expansion of both CD4+ and CD8+ blood T cells was observed from baseline to week 6. On average, CD8+ T cells showed more expanded clones than CD4+ T cells after ivuxolimab.

The sequence links TRBV7-7 to TRBJ2-1; TRBD2 matches 11 bases in the middle. The receptor was isolated from an adult with an advanced solid tumor such as melanoma, head and neck, liver or kidney cancer. Sequenced material: CD4+ or CD8+ T cells sorted from blood, taken in a trial of the OX40 agonist ivuxolimab. The DNA sequence is TGTGCTAGCAGCTCCCCCGGGACTAGCGGTTACAATGAGCAGTTCTTC. This codes for CASSSPGTSGYNEQFF.